A selection of T cell receptor beta chains follows, all from one sample in a study of shared clonotypes between healthy human individuals. This table comes from immunoSEQ multiplex PCR, and its TCRdb copy is limited to in-frame clones, with some not included. The sample has 2 million to 2.5 million clones; roughly 95% are singletons. The sample comprised naive CD4+ T cells sorted from blood. These TCRs come from a man between 18 and 35 years old in good health. Each CDR3 is given with its conserved first and last residue. A D gene is named only where the DNA matches it firmly. Clone size is not always given. Where it is, it says once, few, many or a class for expanded clones.

d_call: -; clone_size: once; j_call: TRBJ2-3; v_call: TRBV5-4; cdr3_aa: CASSRFSGTDTQYF; cdr3_nt: TGTGCCAGCAGCCGTTTTAGCGGCACAGATACGCAGTATTTT
d_call: TRBD2; clone_size: -; j_call: TRBJ2-2; v_call: TRBV4-3; cdr3_aa: CASSPGLAGLAGELFF; cdr3_nt: TGCGCCAGCAGCCCGGGACTAGCGGGATTGGCCGGGGAGCTGTTTTTT
d_call: -; clone_size: -; j_call: TRBJ1-6; v_call: TRBV9; cdr3_aa: CASSVDGGGTGYNSPLHF; cdr3_nt: TGTGCCAGCAGCGTAGATGGTGGGGGCACGGGCTATAATTCACCCCTCCACTTT
d_call: -; clone_size: -; j_call: TRBJ1-1; v_call: TRBV6-6; cdr3_aa: CASTERVYDTEAFF; cdr3_nt: TGTGCCAGCACAGAGAGGGTGTATGACACTGAAGCTTTCTTT
d_call: -; clone_size: -; j_call: TRBJ2-2; v_call: TRBV6-5; cdr3_aa: CASSRSGELFF; cdr3_nt: TGTGCCAGCAGCCGCTCCGGGGAGCTGTTTTTT
d_call: TRBD1; clone_size: few; j_call: TRBJ1-2; v_call: TRBV10-2; cdr3_aa: CASSAIDRAVSGYTF; cdr3_nt: TGCGCCAGCAGTGCGATAGACAGGGCGGTGAGTGGCTACACCTTC
d_call: -; clone_size: -; j_call: TRBJ2-2; v_call: TRBV19; cdr3_aa: CASSIKAGELFF; cdr3_nt: TGTGCCAGTAGTATTAAGGCAGGGGAGCTGTTTTTT
d_call: -; clone_size: once; j_call: TRBJ1-4; v_call: TRBV6-1; cdr3_aa: CASSSATNEKLFF; cdr3_nt: TGTGCCAGCAGCAGTGCAACTAATGAAAAACTGTTTTTT
d_call: -; clone_size: once; j_call: TRBJ1-1; v_call: TRBV30; cdr3_aa: CAWSFTGFGSEAFF; cdr3_nt: TGTGCCTGGAGTTTTACAGGGTTTGGCTCTGAAGCTTTCTTT
d_call: TRBD1; clone_size: -; j_call: TRBJ2-7; v_call: TRBV7-2; cdr3_aa: CASSLDRGSNEQYF; cdr3_nt: TGTGCCAGCAGCTTAGACAGGGGGAGCAACGAGCAGTACTTC
d_call: -; clone_size: -; j_call: TRBJ2-7; v_call: TRBV28; cdr3_aa: CASTFEGRLTYEQYF; cdr3_nt: TGTGCCAGCACCTTCGAAGGGCGATTAACCTACGAGCAGTACTTC
d_call: TRBD1; clone_size: -; j_call: TRBJ1-6; v_call: TRBV5-8; cdr3_aa: CASSSGQGALRLHF; cdr3_nt: TGTGCCAGCAGCTCAGGACAGGGGGCGCTTCGCCTCCACTTT
d_call: TRBD2; clone_size: -; j_call: TRBJ2-7; v_call: TRBV5-1; cdr3_aa: CASSLGLAGNFPYEQYF; cdr3_nt: TGCGCCAGCAGCCTGGGGCTAGCGGGAAACTTTCCCTACGAGCAGTACTTC
d_call: -; clone_size: -; j_call: TRBJ2-2; v_call: TRBV5-1; cdr3_aa: CASSLESRAGELFF; cdr3_nt: TGCGCCAGCAGCTTGGAGAGTAGGGCCGGGGAGCTGTTTTTT
d_call: TRBD1; clone_size: -; j_call: TRBJ1-4; v_call: TRBV5-1; cdr3_aa: CASSDYWTGGSEKLFF; cdr3_nt: TGCGCCAGCAGCGACTACTGGACAGGGGGGAGCGAAAAACTGTTTTTT
d_call: -; clone_size: -; j_call: TRBJ2-7; v_call: TRBV5-1; cdr3_aa: CASSLNAGANLLEQYF; cdr3_nt: TGCGCCAGCAGCCTGAACGCGGGGGCGAACCTTCTCGAGCAGTACTTC
d_call: -; clone_size: -; j_call: TRBJ1-1; v_call: TRBV18; cdr3_aa: CASSPISEGTEAFF; cdr3_nt: TGTGCCAGCTCACCTATCTCGGAGGGCACTGAAGCTTTCTTT
d_call: -; clone_size: once; j_call: TRBJ1-5; v_call: TRBV6-1; cdr3_aa: CASSEALTRGDQPQHF; cdr3_nt: TGTGCCAGCAGTGAAGCGTTGACAAGGGGAGATCAGCCCCAGCATTTT
d_call: TRBD1; clone_size: -; j_call: TRBJ2-7; v_call: TRBV7-8; cdr3_aa: CASSLYRGPSYEQYF; cdr3_nt: TGTGCCAGCAGCCTTTACAGGGGGCCTTCCTACGAGCAGTACTTC
d_call: TRBD1; clone_size: -; j_call: TRBJ2-7; v_call: TRBV4-3; cdr3_aa: CASSQGDSSYEQYF; cdr3_nt: TGCGCCAGCAGCCAAGGGGACAGCTCCTACGAGCAGTACTTC
d_call: -; clone_size: -; j_call: TRBJ1-3; v_call: TRBV6-1; cdr3_aa: CASIEGSGNTIYF; cdr3_nt: TGTGCCAGCATAGAGGGCTCCGGAAACACCATATATTTT
d_call: TRBD2; clone_size: -; j_call: TRBJ2-1; v_call: TRBV2; cdr3_aa: CASSSPGLAGGHYNEQFF; cdr3_nt: TGTGCCAGCAGTTCTCCGGGACTAGCGGGAGGGCACTACAATGAGCAGTTCTTC
d_call: -; clone_size: -; j_call: TRBJ1-1; v_call: TRBV19; cdr3_aa: CASSIPRRMNTEAFF; cdr3_nt: TGTGCCAGTAGTATCCCACGGAGAATGAACACTGAAGCTTTCTTT
d_call: -; clone_size: -; j_call: TRBJ2-7; v_call: TRBV21-1; cdr3_aa: CASSKDKGESSYEQYF; cdr3_nt: TGTGCCAGCAGCAAAGATAAGGGGGAGAGCTCCTACGAGCAGTACTTC
d_call: TRBD1; clone_size: -; j_call: TRBJ1-2; v_call: TRBV11-2; cdr3_aa: CASSSYRTGGSGYTF; cdr3_nt: TGTGCCAGCAGCTCGTACCGGACAGGAGGCTCCGGCTACACCTTC
d_call: TRBD2; clone_size: -; j_call: TRBJ2-1; v_call: TRBV5-1; cdr3_aa: CASSLGLAGNEQFF; cdr3_nt: TGCGCCAGCAGCTTGGGACTAGCGGGGAATGAGCAGTTCTTC
d_call: -; clone_size: few; j_call: TRBJ1-6; v_call: TRBV6-1; cdr3_aa: CASEEGIYSPLHF; cdr3_nt: TGTGCCAGCGAGGAGGGGATTTATTCACCCCTCCACTTT
d_call: -; clone_size: -; j_call: TRBJ2-5; v_call: TRBV5-1; cdr3_aa: CASSPGPQETQYF; cdr3_nt: TGCGCCAGCAGCCCCGGGCCCCAAGAGACCCAGTACTTC
d_call: -; clone_size: -; j_call: TRBJ2-5; v_call: TRBV30; cdr3_aa: CAWSVWGGQETQYF; cdr3_nt: TGTGCCTGGAGTGTTTGGGGGGGGCAGGAGACCCAGTACTTC
d_call: TRBD2; clone_size: -; j_call: TRBJ2-3; v_call: TRBV5-1; cdr3_aa: CASSILAGGTDTQYF; cdr3_nt: TGCGCCAGCAGCATACTAGCGGGGGGGACAGATACGCAGTATTTT
d_call: TRBD1; clone_size: -; j_call: TRBJ2-5; v_call: TRBV7-9; cdr3_aa: CASSLSDRVDGQETQYF; cdr3_nt: TGTGCCAGCAGCTTATCGGACAGGGTGGATGGGCAAGAGACCCAGTACTTC
d_call: TRBD1; clone_size: -; j_call: TRBJ1-4; v_call: TRBV6-5; cdr3_aa: CASSLDRVQLFF; cdr3_nt: TGTGCCAGCAGCCTGGACAGGGTTCAACTGTTTTTT
d_call: TRBD1; clone_size: -; j_call: TRBJ1-2; v_call: TRBV11-2; cdr3_aa: CASTYGQGRAYGYTF; cdr3_nt: TGTGCCAGCACCTACGGACAGGGACGGGCCTATGGCTACACCTTC
d_call: -; clone_size: -; j_call: TRBJ2-7; v_call: TRBV5-6; cdr3_aa: CASSFSGYEQYF; cdr3_nt: TGTGCCAGCAGCTTTTCAGGTTACGAGCAGTACTTC
d_call: -; clone_size: -; j_call: TRBJ2-7; v_call: TRBV5-1; cdr3_aa: CASSPPATGEQYF; cdr3_nt: TGCGCCAGCAGCCCCCCCGCTACTGGCGAGCAGTACTTC
d_call: -; clone_size: -; j_call: TRBJ2-5; v_call: TRBV5-1; cdr3_aa: CASSLLRGRSCPETQYF; cdr3_nt: TGCGCCAGCAGCCTACTCCGCGGAAGGTCCTGCCCAGAGACCCAGTACTTC
d_call: -; clone_size: -; j_call: TRBJ2-3; v_call: TRBV10-3; cdr3_aa: CAISLEGVRTDTQYF; cdr3_nt: TGTGCCATCAGCCTTGAGGGGGTTCGCACAGATACGCAGTATTTT
d_call: TRBD1; clone_size: -; j_call: TRBJ1-5; v_call: TRBV27; cdr3_aa: CASSARGQAINQPQHF; cdr3_nt: TGTGCCAGCAGTGCACGGGGACAGGCTATCAATCAGCCCCAGCATTTT
d_call: TRBD2; clone_size: -; j_call: TRBJ2-2; v_call: TRBV27; cdr3_aa: CASSFGGFGTGELFF; cdr3_nt: TGTGCCAGCAGTTTCGGGGGGTTTGGGACCGGGGAGCTGTTTTTT
d_call: -; clone_size: -; j_call: TRBJ1-1; v_call: TRBV6-5; cdr3_aa: CASSYSIYVAGAFF; cdr3_nt: TGTGCCAGCAGTTACTCGATCTACGTGGCTGGAGCTTTCTTT
d_call: TRBD1; clone_size: -; j_call: TRBJ1-2; v_call: TRBV28; cdr3_aa: CASSWAEGRGPGYTF; cdr3_nt: TGTGCCAGCAGTTGGGCCGAGGGCAGGGGGCCTGGCTACACCTTC
d_call: -; clone_size: -; j_call: TRBJ2-3; v_call: TRBV10-3; cdr3_aa: CAISEGLPDTQYF; cdr3_nt: TGTGCCATCAGTGAGGGCCTACCAGATACGCAGTATTTT
d_call: -; clone_size: -; j_call: TRBJ2-3; v_call: TRBV5-1; cdr3_aa: CASSRLRQGGSTDTQYF; cdr3_nt: TGCGCCAGCAGCCGTCTAAGACAGGGAGGGAGCACAGATACGCAGTATTTT
d_call: TRBD1; clone_size: -; j_call: TRBJ1-2; v_call: TRBV6-5; cdr3_aa: CASSLDRVPNYGYTF; cdr3_nt: TGTGCCAGCAGCCTGGACAGGGTACCTAACTATGGCTACACCTTC
d_call: -; clone_size: -; j_call: TRBJ1-2; v_call: TRBV6-1; cdr3_aa: CASSDGAPVSYGYTF; cdr3_nt: TGTGCCAGCAGTGACGGCGCCCCAGTATCCTATGGCTACACCTTC
d_call: -; clone_size: -; j_call: TRBJ2-2; v_call: TRBV5-1; cdr3_aa: CASSAEGYGELFF; cdr3_nt: TGCGCCAGCAGCGCGGAGGGGTACGGGGAGCTGTTTTTT